The 20 T cell receptor beta chains in this list originate from one sample, sequenced in a study of response to subunit inactivated influenza vaccine (dated by TCRdb to 2016 to 2018). The library was made by RT-PCR. Sequencing took place on an Illumina HiSeq 2500. The public reads were run again by TCRdb, first through fastp at Q25 and then through MiXCR, and only productive beta chains were kept. Rows matching on CDR3 protein sequence are summarized as one entry with the most common DNA and genes. The sample table records 150,000 or so distinct CDR3 sequences; around 10% of these occur just once. The ten largest clonotypes hold 35% to 40% of the sample. Sample: CD8+ T cells sorted from PBMCs, taken roughly 24 months after vaccination. The receptors shown here come from a man aged 50-75 years who received an inactivated influenza vaccine. Donor details come from another sample of the same person, matched by shared clones.

This clonotype came up a few times. The chain carries TRBV7-2 and TRBJ1-2; D uncertain. CDR3 length: 15 residues. The germline V and J ends were trimmed by 5 bases and 4 bases, with 17 bases remaining between them. Germline V gene sequence: CDR1 SGHTA, CDR2 FQGNSA. The CDR3 reads CASSPEAVTLYGYTF. CDR3 bases: TGTGCCAGCAGCCCCGAGGCGGTAACCCTCTATGGCTACACCTTC. The whole variable domain, filled in from reference TRBV7-2 and TRBJ1-2, reads GAGVSQSPSNKVTEKGKDVELRCDPISGHTALYWYRQSLGQGLEFLIYFQGNSAPDKSGLPSDRFSAERTGGSVSTLTIQRTQQEDSAVYLCASSPEAVTLYGYTFGSGTRLTVV.

The chain is built from TRBV19 and TRBJ2-7; a weak D match, TRBD2 (6 bases). Trimming left V 6 bases short and J 3 bases short, with 18 bases between. The CDR3 has 15 residues. CDR1 is LNHDA and CDR2 is SQIVND in the germline V gene (reference sequence). The CDR3 nucleotides read TGTGCCAGTAGCCCCATGGGGGGTAGAGACTACGAGCAGTACTTC. Encoded protein: CASSPMGGRDYEQYF.

As DNA, the CDR3 is TGTGCCTGGAGTGCGGGATCCCCCTACGAGCAGTACTTC. Protein: CAWSAGSPYEQYF. This chain uses TRBV30 with TRBJ2-7, with D possibly being TRBD2 (5 bases). With 1 base removed from V and 2 bases from J, the gap between germline ends came to 9 bases. Germline V gene sequence: CDR1 GTSNPN, CDR2 SVGIG (reference sequence). The CDR3 has 13 amino acids.

The chain combines TRBV2 with TRBJ2-7, with 8 bases that match TRBD1. Germline V gene data show CDR1 as SNHLY and CDR2 as FYNNEI. The V gene end was trimmed by 0 bases and the J gene end by 0 bases; junction bases not matched to a gene: 13. The CDR3 contains 19 residues. CDR3 DNA sequence: TGTGCCAGCAGTGAAGCGGGGTTTCCTACAGGGGGAAGCTCCTACGAGCAGTACTTC. Translation: CASSEAGFPTGGSSYEQYF. Together with reference TRBV2 and TRBJ2-7, the CDR3 gives the full variable domain: EPEVTQTPSHQVTQMGQEVILRCVPISNHLYFYWYRQILGQKVEFLVSFYNNEISEKSEIFDDQFSVERPDGSNFTLKIRSTKLEDSAMYFCASSEAGFPTGGSSYEQYFGPGTRLTVT.

This clonotype was counted a few times. This sequence joins TRBV15 and TRBJ1-5; the D is unclear. There are 15 residues in the CDR3. The V end was cut by 0 bases, the J end by 3 bases, with 9 bases between. The germline V gene has CDR1 LNHNV and CDR2 YYDKDF (reference sequence). CDR3 amino acids: CATSRDRGHNQPQHF. The CDR3 DNA reads TGTGCCACCAGCAGAGATCGAGGGCACAATCAGCCCCAGCATTTT.

The chain uses TRBV7-9 and TRBJ2-2, with unresolved D. V was clipped by 1 base and J by 8 bases, with 2 bases between them. This CDR3 has 11 residues. Germline CDR1 reads SEHNR; CDR2 reads FQNEAQ (reference sequence). Here the CDR3 reads CASSLEGELFF. Here the CDR3 DNA reads TGTGCCAGCAGCTTAGAGGGGGAGCTGTTTTTT.

The chain uses TRBV9 and TRBJ1-1, with D hard to call. V was shortened by 3 bases and J by 0 bases, with 12 bases between the two germline ends. Per germline, CDR1 SGDLS and CDR2 YYNGEE. This CDR3 has 15 residues. CDR3 amino acids: CASSATGQMNTEAFF. The CDR3 DNA reads as TGTGCCAGCAGCGCCACGGGCCAGATGAACACTGAAGCTTTCTTT.

This clonotype was detected a few times. The rearrangement joins TRBV28 to TRBJ2-3, with 7 bases fitting TRBD2. Germline V gene sequence: CDR1 MDHEN, CDR2 SYDVKM. This CDR3 comprises 17 residues. The ends lost 6 bases at V and 2 bases at J; junction bases unmatched: 14. The CDR3 DNA reads TGTGCCAGCAGCCCCTCGATTCGAGCGGGACTCACAGATACGCAGTATTTT. As protein: CASSPSIRAGLTDTQYF.

This clonotype was found many times. V is TRBV5-6 and J is TRBJ2-7, with D maybe TRBD2 (6 bases). Germline V gene data show CDR1 as SGHDT and CDR2 as YYEEEE. The CDR3 consists of 14 residues. Trimming pared 2 bases from V and 2 bases from J, leaving 11 bases between. CDR3 amino acids: CASSFGSQTYEQYF. The CDR3, as DNA: TGTGCCAGCAGCTTCGGGAGCCAAACCTACGAGCAGTACTTC.

This clonotype was observed a handful of times. This rearrangement joins TRBV2 to TRBJ2-1; 14 nucleotides agree with TRBD2. Per germline, CDR1 SNHLY and CDR2 FYNNEI. The J segment lost 4 bases and the V segment lost 6 bases, leaving 2 bases of the junction unmatched. This CDR3 contains 15 residues. CDR3 bases: TGTGCCAGCAGAGGGACTAGCGGGAGTTACAATGAGCAGTTCTTC. Translating gives CASRGTSGSYNEQFF.

This clonotype was picked up a small number of times. The V call is TRBV15, the J call TRBJ1-2; a weak D match, TRBD1 (6 bases). The CDR3 loop spans 15 amino acids. The V end lost 0 bases, the J end lost 3 bases, and 11 bases lay between the germline ends. Germline V lookup: CDR1 LNHNV, CDR2 YYDKDF (reference sequence). CDR3 region: CATSRDATGYYGYTF. DNA of the CDR3: TGTGCCACCAGCAGAGATGCGACAGGCTACTATGGCTACACCTTC.

The CDR3 nucleotides read TGTGCCAGCAGTTACCTTGCTAGCGGGGCAACCGAGTACTTC. Translated, it gives CASSYLASGATEYF. This chain joins TRBV6-5 and TRBJ2-4; TRBD2 matches 9 bases. The CDR3 extends over 14 amino acids. The V segment lost 2 bases and the J segment 14 bases; nucleotides outside the gene matches: 10. Germline values: CDR1 MNHEY, CDR2 SVGAGI.

This clonotype was observed a few times. The chain has TRBV25-1 and TRBJ2-2; D ambiguous. The CDR3 has 12 residues. V was pared by 5 bases and J by 8 bases, with 9 bases between. Germline V gene lookup returns CDR1 MGHDK and CDR2 SYGVNS. In DNA form, the CDR3 reads TGTGCCAGCAGTTCATTGGATGGGGAGCTGTTTTTT. The encoded protein is CASSSLDGELFF.

This chain uses TRBV6-4 with TRBJ2-2; D gene unclear. This CDR3 spans 16 amino acids. Trimming pared 3 bases from V and 0 bases from J, leaving 11 bases between. CDR1 is MRHNA, CDR2 SNTAGT, per germline. CDR3 loop: CASSDTAVTNTGELFF. CDR3 DNA: TGTGCCAGCAGTGATACAGCCGTTACGAACACCGGGGAGCTGTTTTTT.

This clonotype has ten or more counts. The chain recombines TRBV4-1 with TRBJ1-1; TRBD1 is a possible D gene (5 bases). The CDR3 is 13 amino acids. V dropped 0 bases and J dropped 12 bases, with 14 bases sitting between them. Germline values: CDR1 MGHRA, CDR2 YSYEKL. The CDR3 reads CASSQDPGPGTFF. The CDR3 coding sequence is TGCGCCAGCAGCCAAGATCCAGGGCCAGGAACTTTCTTT.

CDR3 DNA sequence: TGCGCCAGCAGCTTACAGACTAGCGGGAGTGGGGATACGCAGTATTTT. It codes for CASSLQTSGSGDTQYF. This chain joins TRBV5-1 and TRBJ2-3; 12 bases map to TRBD2. V was pared by 2 bases and J by 6 bases, with 7 bases of the junction left unmatched. CDR3 size: 16 residues. CDR1 is SGHRS and CDR2 is YFSETQ in the germline V gene.

Of note for this clonotype: An end of the junction does not agree with germline; a read error may underlie this. V usage is TRBV10-3 and J usage is TRBJ2-2; possibly TRBD1 or TRBD2 for D (5 bases each). Germline V gene data show CDR1 as ENHRY and CDR2 as SYGVKD. There are 14 residues in the CDR3. This CDR3 reads CATSAGQGTGELFF. The CDR3 DNA reads as TGTGCCACCAGTGCGGGCCAGGGAACCGGGGAGCTGTTTTTT.

This clonotype was seen ten or more times. The genes are TRBV4-3 and TRBJ2-3, with 7 nucleotides matching TRBD2. Germline CDR1 LGHNA, CDR2 YSLEER. V was clipped by 1 base and J by 0 bases; unmatched bases: 1. CDR3 length: 15 amino acids. CDR3 sequence (DNA): TGCGCCAGCAGCCAAGCGACTAGCAGCACAGATACGCAGTATTTT. Its translation is CASSQATSSTDTQYF.

CDR3 sequence reads: CAISESPGHTNTGELFF. As DNA, the CDR3 is TGTGCCATCAGTGAGTCTCCGGGACATACGAACACCGGGGAGCTGTTTTTT. The J gene is TRBJ2-2, the V gene TRBV10-3, with D possibly being TRBD1 (6 bases). The CDR3 covers 17 residues. V was trimmed by 0 bases and J by 0 bases, leaving 11 bases between them. The V gene's germline CDR1 is ENHRY and CDR2 SYGVKD.

The sample holds a few counts of this clonotype. The rearrangement links TRBV6-2 or TRBV6-3 to TRBJ2-2, with 11 bases aligning to TRBD2. This CDR3 is built from 17 residues. Trimming took 5 bases from V and 6 from J; bases not matched to a gene: 11. CDR1 and CDR2 from the germline V gene are MNHEY and SVGEGT. The CDR3 DNA reads as TGTGCCAGCAGTCGCTTTCCTAGCGGGAGGTCGGCCGGGGAGCTGTTTTTT. Amino acids: CASSRFPSGRSAGELFF.